This is a list of T cell receptor beta chains from one sample in a study of T cell repertoires in cytomegalovirus infection. TCRdb independently ran MiXCR on the reads; one entry per CDR3 protein. This table has 300,000 to 450,000 distinct CDR3 sequences, 15% to 20% appearing once. Material: PBMCs. Every receptor here comes from a human donor in good health (CMV status not recorded). Some clones in this sample may be carry-over from other donors' samples. CDR3s include the opening cysteine and the closing phenylalanine or tryptophan. The D gene is left open where the match is weak. Not all rows give a size; the values are once, few, many and, for expanded clones, a class.

V	D	J	size	DNA	CDR3
TRBV20-1	NA	TRBJ2-5	NA	TGCAGTGTTAAGCCGAGCCAAGAGACCCAGTACTTC	CSVKPSQETQYF
TRBV2	NA	TRBJ2-7	NA	TGTGCCAGCAATGTGCGGGAACTCTACGAGCAGTACTTC	CASNVRELYEQYF
TRBV7-2	TRBD1	TRBJ1-1	many	TGTGCCAGCAGCCGAGTGGGGACAGGGAGCACTGAAGCTTTCTTT	CASSRVGTGSTEAFF
TRBV19	TRBD2	TRBJ2-4	few	TGTGCCAGTAGTCGTACTAGCGGGGCGTCGGTGGGGGCCAAAAACATTCAGTACTTC	CASSRTSGASVGAKNIQYF
TRBV5-1	NA	TRBJ2-7	NA	TGCGCCAGCAGCTTGGTATCACAGGGTAACTACGAGCAGTACTTC	CASSLVSQGNYEQYF
TRBV7-2	TRBD2	TRBJ2-7	many	TGTGCCAGCAGCTCCGGGAGGTACGAGCAGTACTTC	CASSSGRYEQYF
TRBV7-9	TRBD2	TRBJ2-1	few	TGTGCCAGCAGCCCGAGCGGGGTTCTAAGAAATGAGCAGTTCTTC	CASSPSGVLRNEQFF
TRBV2	NA	TRBJ2-7	NA	TGTGCCAGCACCTCGATGGGGAGATTTGGCGAGCAGTACTTC	CASTSMGRFGEQYF
TRBV10-3	NA	TRBJ2-7	few	TGTGCCATCAGTGAGTCCGGAGGGTTCCAGGACTACGAGCAGTACTTC	CAISESGGFQDYEQYF
TRBV29-1	NA	TRBJ2-7	NA	TGCAGCGTTGCCTACAGTCCCATGGGCGAGCAGTACTTC	CSVAYSPMGEQYF
TRBV4-3	TRBD1	TRBJ1-2	many	TGCGCCAGCAGCCTGAGCATTACACAGGGGTTCAACTATGGCTACACCTTC	CASSLSITQGFNYGYTF
TRBV30	NA	TRBJ1-1	NA	TGTGCCTGGAGTGACCGACGGGGACCCCTTCACTATACTTTCTTT	CAWSDRRGPLHYTFF
TRBV12-3/TRBV12-4	TRBD2	TRBJ2-5	many	TGTGCCAGCAGCCCTCGGACTAGCGCACGCCAAGAGACCCAGTACTTC	CASSPRTSARQETQYF
TRBV2	TRBD2	TRBJ2-7	NA	TGTGCCACGGGGGGGGATGTCTACGAGCAGTACTTC	CATGGDVYEQYF
TRBV7-2	NA	TRBJ1-2	many	TGTGCCAGCAGCTTAGGACGGGGAGGGTTTGGCTACACCTTC	CASSLGRGGFGYTF
TRBV6-5	NA	TRBJ2-7	few	TGTGCCACAGGGCTTGGCTCTCCCTACGAGCAGTACTTC	CATGLGSPYEQYF
TRBV4-3	TRBD1	TRBJ1-5	few	TGCGCCAGCAGCCAAGATGCCAGGGGGGGTCAGCCCCAGCATTTT	CASSQDARGGQPQHF
TRBV19	TRBD1	TRBJ2-7	few	TGTGCCAGTAGGCAGGGGGCGTCAAACGAGCAGTACTTC	CASRQGASNEQYF
TRBV2	NA	TRBJ1-3	NA	TGTGCCAGCAGGAGACGACAGCGACGCTCTGGAAACACCATATATTTT	CASRRRQRRSGNTIYF
TRBV29-1	NA	TRBJ1-2	few	TGCAGCGTTGTTTCTAACTATGGCTACACCTTC	CSVVSNYGYTF
TRBV2	TRBD1	TRBJ1-1	NA	TGTGCCACCGGACAGGGGTGGAACACTGAAGCTTTCTTT	CATGQGWNTEAFF
TRBV6-1	NA	TRBJ2-7	NA	TGTGCCAGCAGCTCCCCCTTGGGGGGAGGTGAGCAGTACTTC	CASSSPLGGGEQYF
TRBV12-3/TRBV12-4	TRBD1	TRBJ1-1	few	TGTGCCAGCACCCCCGGGACAGTCCGCGATATGAACACTGAAGCTTTCTTT	CASTPGTVRDMNTEAFF
TRBV27	NA	TRBJ1-6	NA	TGTGCCAGCAGTGGGGGTGGGAACCCCTATAATTCACCCCTCCACTTT	CASSGGGNPYNSPLHF
TRBV2	NA	TRBJ1-2	few	TGTGCCAGCAGTGAAGCGCGGACTAACTATGGCTACACCTTC	CASSEARTNYGYTF
TRBV6-2/TRBV6-3	NA	TRBJ1-1	NA	TGTGCCAGCAGCACTGCGGGCTACACTGAAGCTTTCTTT	CASSTAGYTEAFF